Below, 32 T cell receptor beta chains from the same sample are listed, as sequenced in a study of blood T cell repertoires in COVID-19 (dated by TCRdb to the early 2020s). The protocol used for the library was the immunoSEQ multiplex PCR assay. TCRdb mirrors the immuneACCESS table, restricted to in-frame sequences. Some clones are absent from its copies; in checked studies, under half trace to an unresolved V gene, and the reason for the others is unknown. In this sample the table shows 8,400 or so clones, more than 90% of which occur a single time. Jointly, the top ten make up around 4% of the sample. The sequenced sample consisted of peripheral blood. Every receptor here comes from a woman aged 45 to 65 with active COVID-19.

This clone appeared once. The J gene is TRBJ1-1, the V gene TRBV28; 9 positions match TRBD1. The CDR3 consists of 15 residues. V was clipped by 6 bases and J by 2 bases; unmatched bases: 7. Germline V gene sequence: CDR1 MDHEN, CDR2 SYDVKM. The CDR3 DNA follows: TGTGCCAGCAGCCCACCGGGACAGGGTAACACTGAAGCTTTCTTT. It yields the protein CASSPPGQGNTEAFF.

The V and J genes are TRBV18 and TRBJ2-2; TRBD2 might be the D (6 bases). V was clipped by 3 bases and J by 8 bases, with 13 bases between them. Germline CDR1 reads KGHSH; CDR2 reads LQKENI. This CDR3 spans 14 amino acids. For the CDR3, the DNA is TGTGCCAGCTCACCCTTCGGGGGTGAAGGGGAGCTGTTTTTT. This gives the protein CASSPFGGEGELFF.

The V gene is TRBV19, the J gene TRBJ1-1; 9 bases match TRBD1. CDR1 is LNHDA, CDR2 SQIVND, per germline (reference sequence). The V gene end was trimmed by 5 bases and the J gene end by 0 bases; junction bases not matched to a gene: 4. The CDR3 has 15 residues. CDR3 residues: CASSAGQGMNTEAFF. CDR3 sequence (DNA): TGTGCCAGTAGTGCAGGACAGGGGATGAACACTGAAGCTTTCTTT. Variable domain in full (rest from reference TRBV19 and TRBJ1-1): DGGITQSPKYLFRKEGQNVTLSCEQNLNHDAMYWYRQDPGQGLRLIYYSQIVNDFQKGDIAEGYSVSREKKESFPLTVTSAQKNPTAFYLCASSAGQGMNTEAFFGQGTRLTVV.

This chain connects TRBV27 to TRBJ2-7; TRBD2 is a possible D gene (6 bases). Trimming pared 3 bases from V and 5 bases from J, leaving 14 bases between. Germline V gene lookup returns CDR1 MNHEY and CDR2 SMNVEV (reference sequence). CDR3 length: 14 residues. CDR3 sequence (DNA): TGTGCCAGCAGTTTGGGCGGGGCATTGGACGAGCAGTACTTC. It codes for CASSLGGALDEQYF.

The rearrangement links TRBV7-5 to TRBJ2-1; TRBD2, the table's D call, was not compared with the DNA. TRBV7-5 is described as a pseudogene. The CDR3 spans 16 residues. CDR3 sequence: CVRSLAWSYSYNEQFF. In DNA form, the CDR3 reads TGTGTCAGAAGCTTAGCATGGAGTTACTCCTACAATGAGCAGTTCTTC.

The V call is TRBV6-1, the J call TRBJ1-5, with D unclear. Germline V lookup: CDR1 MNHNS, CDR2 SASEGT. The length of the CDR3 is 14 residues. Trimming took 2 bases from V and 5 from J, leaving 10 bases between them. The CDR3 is CASSESPFDQPQHF. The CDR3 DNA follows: TGTGCCAGCAGTGAAAGCCCCTTTGATCAGCCCCAGCATTTT.

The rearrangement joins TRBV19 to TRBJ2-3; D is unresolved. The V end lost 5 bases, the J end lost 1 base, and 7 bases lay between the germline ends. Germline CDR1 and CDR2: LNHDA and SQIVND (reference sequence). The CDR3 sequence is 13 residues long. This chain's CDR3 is CASSVQGTDTQYF. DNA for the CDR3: TGTGCCAGTAGTGTGCAGGGCACAGATACGCAGTATTTT.

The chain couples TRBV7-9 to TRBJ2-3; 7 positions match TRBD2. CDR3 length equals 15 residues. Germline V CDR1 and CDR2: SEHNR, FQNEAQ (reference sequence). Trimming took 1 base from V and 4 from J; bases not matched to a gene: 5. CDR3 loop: CASSLGGSLADTQYF. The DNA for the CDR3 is TGTGCCAGCAGCTTAGGCGGGAGTTTAGCAGATACGCAGTATTTT.

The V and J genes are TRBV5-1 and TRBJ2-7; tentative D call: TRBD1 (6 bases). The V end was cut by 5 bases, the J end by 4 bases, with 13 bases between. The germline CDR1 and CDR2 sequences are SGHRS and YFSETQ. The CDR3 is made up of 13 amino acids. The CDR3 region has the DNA TGCGCCAGCAGTCAATCAGGGACATACGAGCAGTACTTC. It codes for CASSQSGTYEQYF.

CDR3 coding DNA: TGTGCCAGCAGCACCGACCAGGTCAGTGAGCAGTTCTTC. This codes for CASSTDQVSEQFF. The rearrangement links TRBV5-4 to TRBJ2-1; D is ambiguous. Per the germline V gene, CDR1 is SGHNT and CDR2 is YYREEE (reference sequence). CDR3 size: 13 residues. The ends were cut back, 4 bases at V and 9 bases at J, with 14 bases in the middle.

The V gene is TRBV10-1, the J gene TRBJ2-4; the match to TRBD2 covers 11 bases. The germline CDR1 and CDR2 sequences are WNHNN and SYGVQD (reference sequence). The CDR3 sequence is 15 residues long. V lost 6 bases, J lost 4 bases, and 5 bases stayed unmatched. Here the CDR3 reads CASRDGTSGKNIQYF. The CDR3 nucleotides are TGCGCCAGCAGGGATGGGACTAGCGGAAAAAACATTCAGTACTTC.

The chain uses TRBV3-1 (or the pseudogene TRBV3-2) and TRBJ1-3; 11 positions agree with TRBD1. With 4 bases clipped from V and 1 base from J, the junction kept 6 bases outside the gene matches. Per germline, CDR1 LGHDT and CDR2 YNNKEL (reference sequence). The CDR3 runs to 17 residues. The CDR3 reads CASSPGQGGLSGNTIYF. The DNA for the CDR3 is TGTGCCAGCAGCCCGGGACAGGGGGGTCTTTCTGGAAACACCATATATTTT.

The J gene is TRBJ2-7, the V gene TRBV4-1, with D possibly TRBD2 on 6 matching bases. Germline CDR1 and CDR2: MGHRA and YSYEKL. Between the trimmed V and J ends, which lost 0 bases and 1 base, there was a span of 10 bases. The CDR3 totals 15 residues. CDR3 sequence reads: CASSQDVRGSYEQYF. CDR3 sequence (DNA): TGCGCCAGCAGCCAAGATGTGCGGGGATCCTACGAGCAGTACTTC.

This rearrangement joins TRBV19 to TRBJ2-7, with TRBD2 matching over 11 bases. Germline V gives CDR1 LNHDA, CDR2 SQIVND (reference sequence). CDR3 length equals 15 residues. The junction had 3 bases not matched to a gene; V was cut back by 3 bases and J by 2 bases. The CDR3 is CASSMTSGTPYEQYF. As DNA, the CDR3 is TGTGCCAGTAGTATGACTAGCGGGACCCCCTACGAGCAGTACTTC.

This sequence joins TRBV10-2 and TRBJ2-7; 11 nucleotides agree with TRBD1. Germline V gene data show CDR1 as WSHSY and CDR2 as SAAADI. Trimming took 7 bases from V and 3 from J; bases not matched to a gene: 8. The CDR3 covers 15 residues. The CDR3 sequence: CASNPDRGRYYEQYF. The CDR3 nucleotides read TGCGCCAGCAATCCGGACAGGGGGCGGTACTACGAGCAGTACTTC.

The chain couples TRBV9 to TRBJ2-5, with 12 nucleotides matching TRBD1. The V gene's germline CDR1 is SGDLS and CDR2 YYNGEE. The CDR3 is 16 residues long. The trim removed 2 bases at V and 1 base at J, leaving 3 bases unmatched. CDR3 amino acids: CASSVGQGATQETQYF. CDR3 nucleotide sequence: TGTGCCAGCAGCGTGGGACAGGGGGCCACCCAAGAGACCCAGTACTTC. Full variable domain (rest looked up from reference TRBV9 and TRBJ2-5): DSGVTQTPKHLITATGQRVTLRCSPRSGDLSVYWYQQSLDQGLQFLIQYYNGEERAKGNILERFSAQQFPDLHSELNLSSLELGDSALYFCASSVGQGATQETQYFGPGTRLLVL.

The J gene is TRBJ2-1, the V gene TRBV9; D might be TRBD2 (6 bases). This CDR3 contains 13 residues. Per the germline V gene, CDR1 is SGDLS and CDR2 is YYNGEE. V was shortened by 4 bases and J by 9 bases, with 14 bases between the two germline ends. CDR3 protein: CASSRSGLGEQFF. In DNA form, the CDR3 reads TGTGCCAGCAGCAGATCGGGACTCGGTGAGCAGTTCTTC.

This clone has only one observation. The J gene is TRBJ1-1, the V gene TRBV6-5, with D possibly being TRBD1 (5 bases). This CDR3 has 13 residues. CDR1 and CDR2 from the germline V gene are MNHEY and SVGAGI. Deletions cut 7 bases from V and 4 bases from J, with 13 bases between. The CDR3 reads CASTPTVFTEAFF. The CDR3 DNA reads TGTGCCAGCACCCCGACAGTTTTCACTGAAGCTTTCTTT.

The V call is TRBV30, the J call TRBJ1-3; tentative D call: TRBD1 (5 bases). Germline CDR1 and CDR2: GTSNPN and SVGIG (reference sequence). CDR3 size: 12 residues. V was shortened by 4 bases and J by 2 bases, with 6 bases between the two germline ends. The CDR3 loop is CAWTGTGNTIYF. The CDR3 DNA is TGTGCCTGGACAGGGACTGGAAACACCATATATTTT.

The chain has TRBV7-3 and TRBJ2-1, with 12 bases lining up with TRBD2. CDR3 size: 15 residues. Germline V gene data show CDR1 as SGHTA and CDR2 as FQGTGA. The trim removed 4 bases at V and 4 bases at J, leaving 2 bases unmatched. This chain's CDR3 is CASSSGLAGYNEQFF. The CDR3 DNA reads TGTGCCAGCAGCTCGGGACTAGCGGGTTACAATGAGCAGTTCTTC.

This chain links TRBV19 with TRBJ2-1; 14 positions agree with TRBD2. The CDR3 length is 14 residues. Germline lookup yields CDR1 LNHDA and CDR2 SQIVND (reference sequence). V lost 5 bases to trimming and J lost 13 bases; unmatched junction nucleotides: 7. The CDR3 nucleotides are TGTGCCAGTAGTCACGGGACTAGCGGGGGTCTACAGTTCTTC. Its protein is CASSHGTSGGLQFF.

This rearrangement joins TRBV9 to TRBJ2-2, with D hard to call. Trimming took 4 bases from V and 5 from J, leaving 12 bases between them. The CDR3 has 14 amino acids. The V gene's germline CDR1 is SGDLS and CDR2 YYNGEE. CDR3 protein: CASSQDRRTGELFF. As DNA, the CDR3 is TGTGCCAGCAGCCAAGATCGGCGGACCGGGGAGCTGTTTTTT.

The CDR3 DNA follows: TGTGCCAGCAGCTTAGAACTAGCGGGAGGGGATACGCAGTATTTT. Translated, it gives CASSLELAGGDTQYF. This sequence joins TRBV7-2 and TRBJ2-3; 13 nucleotides agree with TRBD2. In germline, CDR1 is SGHTA, CDR2 FQGNSA. Germline trimming cut 1 base from V and 6 bases from J; bases unmatched to any gene: 1. The CDR3 runs 15 residues.

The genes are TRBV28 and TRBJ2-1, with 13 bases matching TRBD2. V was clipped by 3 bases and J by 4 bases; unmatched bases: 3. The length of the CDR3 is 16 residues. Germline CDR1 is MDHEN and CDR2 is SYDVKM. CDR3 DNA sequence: TGTGCCAGCAGTTTCAGGGGACTAGCGGGATACAATGAGCAGTTCTTC. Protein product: CASSFRGLAGYNEQFF.

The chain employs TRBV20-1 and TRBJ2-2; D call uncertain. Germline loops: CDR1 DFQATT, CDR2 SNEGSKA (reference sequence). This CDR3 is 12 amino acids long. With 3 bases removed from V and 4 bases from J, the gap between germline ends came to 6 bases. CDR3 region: CSASSVTGELFF. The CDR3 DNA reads TGCAGTGCTAGTTCGGTCACCGGGGAGCTGTTTTTT.

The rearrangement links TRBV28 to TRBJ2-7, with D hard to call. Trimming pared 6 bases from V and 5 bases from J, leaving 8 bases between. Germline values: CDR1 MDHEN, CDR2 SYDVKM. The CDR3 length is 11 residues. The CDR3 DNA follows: TGTGCCAGCAGGACGAGGAACGAGCAGTACTTC. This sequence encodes CASRTRNEQYF. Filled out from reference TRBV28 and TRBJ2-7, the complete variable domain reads DVKVTQSSRYLVKRTGEKVFLECVQDMDHENMFWYRQDPGLGLRLIYFSYDVKMKEKGDIPEGYSVSREKKERFSLILESASTNQTSMYLCASRTRNEQYFGPGTRLTVT.

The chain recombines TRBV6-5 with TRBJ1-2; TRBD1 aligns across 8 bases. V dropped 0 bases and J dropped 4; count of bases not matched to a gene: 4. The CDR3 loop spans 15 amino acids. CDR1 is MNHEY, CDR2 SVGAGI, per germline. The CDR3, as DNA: TGTGCCAGCAGTTACTCGGGGACAGGTACCTATGGCTACACCTTC. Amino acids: CASSYSGTGTYGYTF.

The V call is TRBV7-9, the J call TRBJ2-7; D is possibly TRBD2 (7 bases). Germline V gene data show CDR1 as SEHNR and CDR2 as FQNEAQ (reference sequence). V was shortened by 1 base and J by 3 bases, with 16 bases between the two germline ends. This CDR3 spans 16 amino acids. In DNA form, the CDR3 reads TGTGCCAGCAGCTTAGTCGGGGGGCTTGGCGGCTACGAGCAGTACTTC. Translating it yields CASSLVGGLGGYEQYF.

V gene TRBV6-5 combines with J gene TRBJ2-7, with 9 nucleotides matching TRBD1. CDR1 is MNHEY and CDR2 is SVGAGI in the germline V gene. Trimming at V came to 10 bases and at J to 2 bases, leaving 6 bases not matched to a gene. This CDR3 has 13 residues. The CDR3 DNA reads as TGTGCCATCCGGGACAGGGATACCTACGAGCAGTACTTC. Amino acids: CAIRDRDTYEQYF.

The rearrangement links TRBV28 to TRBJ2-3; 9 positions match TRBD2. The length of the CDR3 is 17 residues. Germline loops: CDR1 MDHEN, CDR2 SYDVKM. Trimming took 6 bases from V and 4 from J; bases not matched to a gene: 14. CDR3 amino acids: CASSPRALAGAPDTQYF. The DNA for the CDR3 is TGTGCCAGCAGCCCGAGGGCATTAGCGGGAGCCCCAGATACGCAGTATTTT.

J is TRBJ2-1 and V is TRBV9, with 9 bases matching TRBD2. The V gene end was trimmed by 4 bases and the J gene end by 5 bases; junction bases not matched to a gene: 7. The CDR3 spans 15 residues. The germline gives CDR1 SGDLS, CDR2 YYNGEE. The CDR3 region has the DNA TGTGCCAGCAGCCCCCGGCTAGCGGGGCACAATGAGCAGTTCTTC. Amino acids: CASSPRLAGHNEQFF. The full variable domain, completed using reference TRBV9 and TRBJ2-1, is DSGVTQTPKHLITATGQRVTLRCSPRSGDLSVYWYQQSLDQGLQFLIQYYNGEERAKGNILERFSAQQFPDLHSELNLSSLELGDSALYFCASSPRLAGHNEQFFGPGTRLTVL.

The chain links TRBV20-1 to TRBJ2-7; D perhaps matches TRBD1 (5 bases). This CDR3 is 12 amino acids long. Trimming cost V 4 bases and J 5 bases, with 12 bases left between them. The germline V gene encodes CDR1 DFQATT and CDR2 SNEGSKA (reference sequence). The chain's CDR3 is CSATDQDNEQYF. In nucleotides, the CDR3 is TGCAGTGCTACTGATCAGGACAACGAGCAGTACTTC.